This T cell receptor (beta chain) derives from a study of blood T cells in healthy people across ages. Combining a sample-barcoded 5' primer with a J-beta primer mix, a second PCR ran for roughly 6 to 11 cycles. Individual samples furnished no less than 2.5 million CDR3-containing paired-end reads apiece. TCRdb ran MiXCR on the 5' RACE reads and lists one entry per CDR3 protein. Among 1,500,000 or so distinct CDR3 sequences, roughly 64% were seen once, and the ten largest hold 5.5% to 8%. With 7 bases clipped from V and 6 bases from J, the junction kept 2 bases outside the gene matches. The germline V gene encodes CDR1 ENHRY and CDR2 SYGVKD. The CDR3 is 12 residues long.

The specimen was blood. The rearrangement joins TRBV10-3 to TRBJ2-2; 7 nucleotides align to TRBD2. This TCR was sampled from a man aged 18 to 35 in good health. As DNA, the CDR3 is TGTGCCATCAAGGGAGGGGCCGGGGAGCTGTTTTTT. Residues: CAIKGGAGELFF.